These 8 T cell receptor beta chains came from one sample sequenced in a study of spatial heterogeneity in lung cancer. These TCRs' antigens remain unknown. TCRdb analysed the 5' RACE reads with MiXCR anew, one entry per CDR3 protein. The data show nearly 10,000 distinct CDR3 sequences, nearly 6.5% seen once. Study outcomes and limitations: In tumors, expanded intratumoral alpha and beta TCR counts tracked mutation counts.

The sample's time point: sample taken at primary tumor resection. Specimen: lung tumor tissue, collected at surgery. All receptors derive from a male donor with early-stage non-small cell lung cancer.

This clonotype was picked up many times. The V and J genes are TRBV11-3 and TRBJ2-1; D might be TRBD2 (5 bases). CDR3 length: 14 amino acids. Germline V CDR1 and CDR2: SGHNT, YENEEA. V was cut by 2 bases and J by 6 bases, with 11 bases left in between. In nucleotides, the CDR3 is TGTGCCAGCAGCTTAAGAGGGAGTACCAATGAGCAGTTCTTC. Translated: CASSLRGSTNEQFF.

This clonotype occurred many times. The rearrangement joins TRBV5-1 to TRBJ1-2; D might be TRBD1 (5 bases). The germline gives CDR1 SGHRS, CDR2 YFSETQ. The CDR3 sequence is 13 residues long. Trimming shortened V by 7 bases and J by 8 bases, and 18 bases separated the two germline ends. CDR3 region: CASWGRLREGYTF. DNA for the CDR3: TGCGCCAGCTGGGGACGTCTGCGCGAAGGCTACACCTTC.

In this sample, this clonotype is medium-sized. The chain employs TRBV11-2 and TRBJ1-2; 7 nucleotides match TRBD1. V dropped 1 base and J dropped 4; count of bases not matched to a gene: 3. CDR1 is SGHAT and CDR2 is FQNNGV in the germline V gene. CDR3 length equals 14 residues. CDR3 region: CASSLGQGIYGYTF. CDR3 sequence (DNA): TGTGCCAGCAGCTTAGGACAGGGAATCTATGGCTACACCTTC. The variable domain in full, completed from reference TRBV11-2 and TRBJ1-2, reads EAGVAQSPRYKIIEKRQSVAFWCNPISGHATLYWYQQILGQGPKLLIQFQNNGVVDDSQLPKDRFSAERLKGVDSTLKIQPAKLEDSAVYLCASSLGQGIYGYTFGSGTRLTVV.

This clonotype was seen repeatedly, ten times or more. The chain links TRBV12-5 to TRBJ1-5; D unclear. V shed 2 bases and J shed 4 bases, with 9 bases lying between them. Germline CDR1 reads LGHNT; CDR2 reads FRNRAP. The CDR3 is made up of 14 amino acids. The CDR3 DNA reads as TGTGCTAGTGGTTTGATGTCAGCGAATCAGCCCCAGCATTTT. Protein product: CASGLMSANQPQHF.

This clonotype was seen repeatedly, ten times or more. This chain links TRBV24-1 with TRBJ2-6, with D possibly being TRBD2 (6 bases). This CDR3 comprises 17 residues. In germline, CDR1 is KGHDR, CDR2 SFDVKD. Trimming left V 4 bases short and J 0 bases short, with 12 bases between. CDR3: CATSDSSAASGANVLTF. CDR3 coding DNA: TGTGCCACCAGTGACTCTAGCGCAGCCTCTGGGGCCAACGTCCTGACTTTC.

This clonotype was seen repeatedly, ten times or more. This chain links TRBV5-1 with TRBJ2-3, with 8 bases lining up with TRBD1. This CDR3 has 16 amino acids. J gave up 1 base and V 0 bases, and 4 bases lay outside the gene matches. Germline CDR1 SGHRS, CDR2 YFSETQ. CDR3 region: CASSLGGQGRTDTQYF. The CDR3 DNA follows: TGCGCCAGCAGCTTGGGAGGACAGGGTCGCACAGATACGCAGTATTTT.

The table lists this clonotype with many counts. V and J are TRBV13 and TRBJ2-3; 12 positions match TRBD2. Germline V gene sequence: CDR1 PRHDT, CDR2 FYEKMQ (reference sequence). The CDR3 has 16 residues. Trimming removed 5 bases from V and 7 bases from J; junction bases left unmatched: 10. CDR3 sequence reads: CASSRTGLAGLNTQYF. The CDR3 DNA is TGTGCCAGCAGCCGAACCGGACTAGCGGGGTTGAATACGCAGTATTTT.

This clonotype was observed many times. The J gene is TRBJ1-1, the V gene TRBV28; maybe TRBD1 (6 bases). The CDR3 covers 13 residues. Germline CDR1 MDHEN, CDR2 SYDVKM. V lost 10 bases, J lost 0 bases, and 12 bases lay in between. CDR3 loop: CATLGQLNTEAFF. The CDR3 DNA reads as TGTGCCACCTTGGGACAACTGAACACTGAAGCTTTCTTT.